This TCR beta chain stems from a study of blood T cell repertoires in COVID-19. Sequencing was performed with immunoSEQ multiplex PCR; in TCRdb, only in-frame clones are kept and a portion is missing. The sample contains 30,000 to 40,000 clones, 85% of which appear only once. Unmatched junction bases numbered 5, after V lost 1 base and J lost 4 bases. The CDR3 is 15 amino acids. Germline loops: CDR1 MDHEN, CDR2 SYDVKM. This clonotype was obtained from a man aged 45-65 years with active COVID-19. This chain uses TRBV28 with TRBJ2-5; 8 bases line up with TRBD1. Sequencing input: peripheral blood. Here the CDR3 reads CASSLFGQGGETQYF. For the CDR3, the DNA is TGTGCCAGCAGTTTATTTGGACAGGGAGGAGAGACCCAGTACTTC.